This passage covers 23 T cell receptor beta chains from one sample sequenced in a study of cytomegalovirus exposure and HLA in healthy donors. Both 60 Vbeta primers and 13 Jbeta primers went into the PCR. Clones were read by immunoSEQ multiplex PCR, and TCRdb kept only the in-frame ones, dropping some. The table shows about 140,000 clones, with 60% to 80% occurring only once. Sequences were obtained from PBMCs. These receptors were collected from a man aged 18 to 29 in good health and CMV-seropositive.

This sequence joins TRBV7-6 and TRBJ2-7; 8 positions match TRBD2. The CDR3 consists of 15 residues. Looked up from germline, CDR1 is SGHVS and CDR2 is FNYEAQ. V was pared by 5 bases and J by 7 bases, with 13 bases of the junction left unmatched. CDR3 DNA: TGTGCCAGCAGCCGAGCGGGAGAGAGTCTGGGGGAGCAGTACTTC. Amino acids: CASSRAGESLGEQYF.

The chain combines TRBV7-8 with TRBJ2-1; D not resolved. The V and J ends lost 2 bases and 3 bases respectively, with 11 bases between them. The germline CDR1 and CDR2 sequences are SGHVS and FQNEAQ. The CDR3 extends over 15 amino acids. The CDR3 coding sequence is TGTGCCAGCAGCTTAATGCCCGGTAGCTACAATGAGCAGTTCTTC. It codes for CASSLMPGSYNEQFF.

The chain links TRBV7-6 to TRBJ2-7; the D is unclear. Germline V CDR1 and CDR2: SGHVS, FNYEAQ. The length of the CDR3 is 13 residues. V was cut by 3 bases and J by 5 bases, with 11 bases left in between. CDR3 bases: TGTGCCAGCAGCTTGAGGTCTGGAAACGAGCAGTACTTC. This encodes CASSLRSGNEQYF.

This clone occurred once. The rearrangement joins TRBV21-1 to TRBJ2-7; the table's TRBD1 call for D was not verified on the DNA. TRBV21-1 is a documented pseudogene. CDR3 length: 12 amino acids. CDR3 protein: CASRRYRGEQYF. DNA for the CDR3: TGTGCCAGCAGGCGCTATAGGGGGGAGCAGTACTTC.

The chain links TRBV18 to TRBJ2-7, with 11 nucleotides matching TRBD2. This CDR3 is built from 16 residues. V lost 1 base and J lost 6; bases outside the gene matches: 8. Germline V gives CDR1 KGHSH, CDR2 LQKENI. The CDR3, as DNA: TGTGCCAGCTCACCACTTAAACTAGCGGGAGCGGGCGAGCAGTACTTC. Translation: CASSPLKLAGAGEQYF.

This chain uses TRBV4-1 with TRBJ2-1; TRBD2 matches 11 bases. Germline V gives CDR1 MGHRA, CDR2 YSYEKL. V gave up 3 bases and J gave up 13 bases; unmatched junction bases: 5. The CDR3 sequence is 13 residues long. CDR3 region: CASSQIAGGRQFF. The DNA of the CDR3 is TGCGCCAGCAGCCAGATAGCGGGAGGGCGCCAGTTCTTC.

V usage is TRBV11-3 and J usage is TRBJ2-3; 7 positions match TRBD1. V lost 4 bases to trimming and J lost 6 bases; unmatched junction nucleotides: 7. This CDR3 is 14 amino acids long. Germline CDR1 SGHNT, CDR2 YENEEA. This CDR3 is CASSSDRAKDTQYF. In DNA form, the CDR3 reads TGTGCCAGCAGCTCAGACAGGGCCAAGGATACGCAGTATTTT.

The rearrangement joins TRBV5-1 to TRBJ2-7; maybe TRBD1 (6 bases). Trimming pared 10 bases from V and 6 bases from J, leaving 20 bases between. Germline V CDR1 and CDR2: SGHRS, YFSETQ. The CDR3 loop spans 13 amino acids. The CDR3 DNA reads as TGCGCCTCAAGCGAACAGGGATTTCCCGAGCAGTACTTC. Its translation is CASSEQGFPEQYF.

The genes are TRBV13 and TRBJ2-2, with D hard to call. This CDR3 has 11 amino acids. V was clipped by 6 bases and J by 8 bases, with 7 bases between them. The V gene's germline CDR1 is PRHDT and CDR2 FYEKMQ (reference sequence). DNA of the CDR3: TGTGCCAGCAGGGAGCTGGGGGAGCTGTTTTTT. It codes for CASRELGELFF.

The chain recombines TRBV7-9 with TRBJ2-5; TRBD2 is a possible D gene (8 bases). Matching the DNA end better, TRBJ2-7 makes the J call doubtful. The CDR3 has 14 amino acids. Germline V gene data show CDR1 as SEHNR and CDR2 as FQNEAQ (reference sequence). The CDR3 coding sequence is TGTGCCAGCAGTAGCGGGACAGTAAACTACGAGCAGTACTTC. Protein sequence: CASSSGTVNYEQYF.

This chain links TRBV28 with TRBJ1-5; D perhaps matches TRBD1 (6 bases). The CDR3 has 15 amino acids. The V end was cut by 8 bases, the J end by 4 bases, with 18 bases between. Germline V CDR1 and CDR2: MDHEN, SYDVKM. CDR3 amino acids: CASREGGAGNQPQHF. The CDR3 region has the DNA TGTGCCAGCCGAGAGGGGGGGGCCGGGAATCAGCCCCAGCATTTT.

The gene calls are TRBV5-3 and TRBJ1-2, with 9 bases aligning to TRBD1. TRBV5-3 is known as an ORF, though its function is uncertain. This CDR3 region has 15 residues. Losses at the gene ends were 4 bases for V and 5 bases for J; bases not matched to a gene: 9. The CDR3 reads CARSRSQGAVYGYTF. The DNA of the CDR3 is TGTGCCAGAAGCAGGTCACAGGGGGCAGTATATGGCTACACCTTC.

This clone was seen a few times. V and J are TRBV12-5 and TRBJ2-2; possibly TRBD2 for D (6 bases). CDR1 is LGHNT and CDR2 is FRNRAP in the germline V gene. V lost 8 bases to trimming and J lost 6 bases, with 10 bases between them. This CDR3 is built from 12 residues. The DNA of the CDR3 is TGTGCTAGTTGGAGGGGTGCCGGGGAGCTGTTTTTT. This gives the protein CASWRGAGELFF.

CDR3: CASMRLDPPNEQFF. The CDR3, as DNA: TGTGCCAGCATGCGACTAGACCCTCCTAATGAGCAGTTCTTC. The chain links TRBV2 to TRBJ2-1; a weak D match, TRBD2 (6 bases). Deletions cut 7 bases from V and 7 bases from J, with 17 bases between. The CDR3 loop spans 14 amino acids. The germline V gene encodes CDR1 SNHLY and CDR2 FYNNEI.

J is TRBJ2-5 and V is TRBV15, with D tentatively TRBD1 (6 bases). Germline V gene sequence: CDR1 LNHNV, CDR2 YYDKDF (reference sequence). The CDR3 length is 15 residues. Trimming took off 3 bases at V and 4 bases at J, with 15 bases between the two ends. The CDR3 DNA is TGTGCCACCAGCAGGGGTGAACAGGGACGAGAGACCCAGTACTTC. This encodes CATSRGEQGRETQYF.

This rearrangement joins TRBV27 to TRBJ1-1; the D gene is possibly TRBD1 (6 bases). CDR1 and CDR2 from the germline V gene are MNHEY and SMNVEV (reference sequence). V dropped 8 bases and J dropped 5 bases, with 21 bases sitting between them. CDR3 size: 15 residues. In DNA, the CDR3 is TGTGCCAGCGGGAAAACAGGGACCGGGGATACTGAAGCTTTCTTT. Its translation is CASGKTGTGDTEAFF.

The V gene is TRBV5-1, the J gene TRBJ2-7; 12 bases agree with TRBD2. Germline CDR1 reads SGHRS; CDR2 reads YFSETQ. The CDR3 has 17 amino acids. With V trimmed by 0 bases and J by 0 bases, 4 bases remained unmatched. Here the CDR3 reads CASSLGLAGVNSYEQYF. DNA for the CDR3: TGCGCCAGCAGCTTGGGACTAGCGGGAGTGAACTCCTACGAGCAGTACTTC.

The DNA of the CDR3 is TGCGCCAGCAGTGAGCGGACAGGGGCCAAAAACATTCAGTACTTC. Protein product: CASSERTGAKNIQYF. This chain uses TRBV10-1 with TRBJ2-4; 8 positions match TRBD1. This CDR3 comprises 15 residues. V trimming: 2 bases; J trimming: 1 base; junction bases outside the gene matches: 1. Germline CDR1 WNHNN, CDR2 SYGVQD (reference sequence).

The genes are TRBV6-1 and TRBJ2-2, with 11 bases matching TRBD1. This CDR3 has 15 amino acids. The trim removed 4 bases at V and 6 bases at J, leaving 4 bases unmatched. Germline CDR1 and CDR2: MNHNS and SASEGT. CDR3 in amino acids: CASSVGQGAPGELFF. The CDR3 DNA sequence: TGTGCCAGCAGTGTCGGACAGGGGGCGCCCGGGGAGCTGTTTTTT.

In this sample, this clone turned up a few times. The chain carries TRBV10-1 and TRBJ2-7; unclear D gene. Germline-derived CDR1 and CDR2 are WNHNN and SYGVQD (reference sequence). Between the trimmed V and J ends, which lost 6 bases and 0 bases, there was a span of 12 bases. The CDR3 is 14 amino acids. The CDR3 sequence is CASSSAQSSYEQYF. In DNA, the CDR3 is TGCGCCAGCAGCTCGGCACAGAGCTCCTACGAGCAGTACTTC.

This chain uses TRBV6-1 with TRBJ2-7, with D possibly matching TRBD2 (6 bases). The CDR3 totals 16 residues. V was clipped by 2 bases and J by 4 bases, with 18 bases between them. Germline CDR1 MNHNS, CDR2 SASEGT. In DNA form, the CDR3 reads TGTGCCAGCAGTGAACCCGGGCTCAGGAGGGGATACGAGCAGTACTTC. Translated: CASSEPGLRRGYEQYF.

This chain joins TRBV27 and TRBJ2-7; 9 bases fit TRBD1. Germline V gene data show CDR1 as MNHEY and CDR2 as SMNVEV (reference sequence). The CDR3 contains 15 residues. The J segment lost 3 bases and the V segment lost 6 bases, leaving 9 bases of the junction unmatched. The CDR3 reads CASSPRTGDVYEQYF. In DNA form, the CDR3 reads TGTGCCAGCAGCCCAAGGACAGGGGACGTCTACGAGCAGTACTTC.

The rearrangement links TRBV7-8 to TRBJ2-2; TRBD1 is a possible D gene (6 bases). The CDR3 is 16 amino acids. V was shortened by 3 bases and J by 0 bases, with 11 bases between the two germline ends. CDR1 and CDR2 from the germline V gene are SGHVS and FQNEAQ. Here the CDR3 reads CASSFSGVTNTGELFF. Here the CDR3 DNA reads TGTGCCAGCAGCTTTTCAGGGGTGACGAACACCGGGGAGCTGTTTTTT.